Listed below are T cell receptor beta chains from one sample, sequenced in a study of cytomegalovirus exposure and HLA in healthy donors. Repertoires were generated with immunoSEQ multiplex PCR, while TCRdb's copy carries only in-frame clones and drops some. The sample carries about 200,000 clones, nearly 80% recorded once. Sequenced: PBMCs. These receptors came from a man younger than 35 in good health and CMV-seronegative. The conserved cysteine and the conserved F or W are not part of the CDR3 here. Each record gives: V gene, D gene, clone size, CDR3 protein. D genes are given only for firm matches. Expanded clones are given a class, and other clones once, few, many or no size at all.

V gene: TRBV9
D gene: .
clone size: .
CDR3 protein: ASSVTSGERTEAF

V gene: TRBV11-2
D gene: .
clone size: once
CDR3 protein: ASSLVSGAWTQY

V gene: TRBV4-1
D gene: .
clone size: .
CDR3 protein: ASSHQTGNTEAF

V gene: TRBV7-9
D gene: TRBD2
clone size: .
CDR3 protein: ASSSTQGRARNEQF

V gene: TRBV7-2
D gene: TRBD1
clone size: .
CDR3 protein: ASSFGTGGPQPQH

V gene: TRBV4-3
D gene: TRBD1
clone size: few
CDR3 protein: ASSQDDRGLGQPQH

V gene: TRBV7-6
D gene: .
clone size: .
CDR3 protein: ASSLQTHTGELF

V gene: TRBV7-2
D gene: .
clone size: .
CDR3 protein: ASSLGGAPGYT

V gene: TRBV11-3
D gene: TRBD1
clone size: .
CDR3 protein: ASSLRPGGYEQY

V gene: TRBV27
D gene: TRBD2
clone size: .
CDR3 protein: ASSFGTGGQLREQY

V gene: TRBV20-1
D gene: .
clone size: .
CDR3 protein: SATEKETQY

V gene: TRBV11-2
D gene: TRBD2
clone size: .
CDR3 protein: ASSPITGGPGTQY

V gene: TRBV30
D gene: TRBD1
clone size: .
CDR3 protein: AWSEGAVHFEQY

V gene: TRBV19
D gene: TRBD1
clone size: .
CDR3 protein: ASSIGATGGAEQY

V gene: TRBV7-9
D gene: .
clone size: .
CDR3 protein: ASSPTLTGFLMNTEAF

V gene: TRBV4-2
D gene: .
clone size: .
CDR3 protein: ASSQFRGAGTEAF

V gene: TRBV6-5
D gene: .
clone size: .
CDR3 protein: ASSPGSYYNSPLH

V gene: TRBV19
D gene: .
clone size: .
CDR3 protein: ASSIGGGGPNPYEQY

V gene: TRBV7-9
D gene: .
clone size: few
CDR3 protein: ASSPLGQSSGNTIY

V gene: TRBV6-6
D gene: .
clone size: few
CDR3 protein: ASSLGVQPQH

V gene: TRBV7-2
D gene: TRBD2
clone size: .
CDR3 protein: ASSLAFAFLAGGQNEQF

V gene: TRBV28
D gene: .
clone size: once
CDR3 protein: ASSRTDDLSPLH

V gene: TRBV29-1
D gene: .
clone size: .
CDR3 protein: SVTLGGTGELF

V gene: TRBV4-3
D gene: .
clone size: .
CDR3 protein: ASSQDGGSGYGYT

V gene: TRBV4-3
D gene: TRBD2
clone size: .
CDR3 protein: ASSQEVGGGLGNEQF

V gene: TRBV29-1
D gene: .
clone size: .
CDR3 protein: SVTRDSHEQY

V gene: TRBV5-1
D gene: TRBD2
clone size: .
CDR3 protein: ASSLGTSGNTDTQY

V gene: TRBV2
D gene: TRBD1
clone size: .
CDR3 protein: ASRGGQGYGYT

V gene: TRBV2
D gene: TRBD2
clone size: .
CDR3 protein: ASRERLAGDFDPNEQF

V gene: TRBV2
D gene: .
clone size: .
CDR3 protein: ASRGGGPNTEAF

V gene: TRBV5-6
D gene: .
clone size: .
CDR3 protein: ASSLQGYTGELF

V gene: TRBV6-6
D gene: .
clone size: .
CDR3 protein: ASRPGGYNEQF

V gene: TRBV11-3
D gene: TRBD2
clone size: .
CDR3 protein: ASSVTSGLSAYNEQF

V gene: TRBV5-4
D gene: TRBD2
clone size: .
CDR3 protein: ASSLAQRGINEQF

V gene: TRBV15
D gene: TRBD2
clone size: .
CDR3 protein: ATSRGEIALAGEQY

V gene: TRBV9
D gene: TRBD1
clone size: .
CDR3 protein: ASSARDRGNTIY

V gene: TRBV11-1
D gene: .
clone size: .
CDR3 protein: ASSPSGDYGYT

V gene: TRBV7-9
D gene: .
clone size: .
CDR3 protein: ASSLVAVNQETQY

V gene: TRBV5-6
D gene: .
clone size: .
CDR3 protein: ASSLVSGVRVLETQY

V gene: TRBV6-4
D gene: TRBD2
clone size: .
CDR3 protein: ASSEAGDAYEQF

V gene: TRBV7-6
D gene: TRBD1
clone size: .
CDR3 protein: ASSPTGGVPTEAF